Presented here are 20 T cell receptor beta chains from one specimen sequenced in a study of blood T cell repertoires in COVID-19. Generated by immunoSEQ multiplex PCR, the TCRdb table keeps only in-frame clones and is missing some. Of 300,000 to 400,000 clones in the sample, around 87% were seen once. Material: peripheral blood. All receptors come from a human donor in a cohort sampled during active COVID-19.

This clone came up once. The chain employs TRBV20-1 and TRBJ2-1; TRBD2 agrees at 7 bases. This CDR3 region has 15 residues. Per germline, CDR1 DFQATT and CDR2 SNEGSKA (reference sequence). Unmatched junction bases numbered 5, after V lost 3 bases and J lost 0 bases. In DNA, the CDR3 is TGCAGTGCTAGTCCTAGCGGCAGCTCCTACAATGAGCAGTTCTTC. Protein product: CSASPSGSSYNEQFF.

The chain combines TRBV2 with TRBJ2-7; no reliable D call. The CDR3 sequence is 13 residues long. Germline V gene sequence: CDR1 SNHLY, CDR2 FYNNEI. V was clipped by 2 bases and J by 3 bases, with 8 bases between them. The CDR3 coding sequence is TGTGCCAGCAGTGAAAGACTTTTCTACGAGCAGTACTTC. Its protein is CASSERLFYEQYF.

This clone was detected once. Within the sample, other DNA sequences also encode this same CDR3. The V gene is TRBV27, the J gene TRBJ1-6; D remains unclear. Between the trimmed V and J ends, which lost 3 bases and 7 bases, there was a span of 4 bases. Germline CDR1 and CDR2: MNHEY and SMNVEV (reference sequence). The length of the CDR3 is 12 residues. In DNA form, the CDR3 reads TGTGCCAGCAGTTTGCAGAATTCACCCCTCCACTTT. Amino acids: CASSLQNSPLHF.

The chain carries TRBV11-2 and TRBJ2-1, with D maybe TRBD1 (5 bases). Trimming removed 4 bases at V and 3 bases at J, with 13 bases between. CDR1 is SGHAT, CDR2 FQNNGV, per germline. This CDR3 has 15 residues. For the CDR3, the DNA is TGTGCCAGCAGCTCCCCCATGACAGTCTACAATGAGCAGTTCTTC. It codes for CASSSPMTVYNEQFF.

This sequence joins TRBV5-4 and TRBJ2-3, with TRBD2 matching over 9 bases. This CDR3 has 17 residues. The V segment lost 4 bases and the J segment 6 bases; nucleotides outside the gene matches: 15. Germline CDR1 reads SGHNT; CDR2 reads YYREEE (reference sequence). The CDR3 spells CASSPGLWRGGADTQYF. In DNA, the CDR3 is TGTGCCAGCAGCCCGGGGCTCTGGCGGGGGGGCGCGGATACGCAGTATTTT.

The rearrangement uses TRBV30 and TRBJ1-1; D perhaps matches TRBD1 (5 bases). This CDR3 is 14 amino acids long. The V gene lost 0 bases and the J gene lost 5 bases, with 13 bases spanning the gap. The germline V gene has CDR1 GTSNPN and CDR2 SVGIG (reference sequence). The CDR3 protein is CAWSVRGGWTEAFF. In DNA, the CDR3 is TGTGCCTGGAGTGTACGGGGGGGTTGGACTGAAGCTTTCTTT.

The gene calls are TRBV3-1 (or the pseudogene TRBV3-2) and TRBJ2-1; tentatively, D is TRBD2 (5 bases). The CDR3 has 16 amino acids. Germline loops: CDR1 LGHDT, CDR2 YNNKEL (reference sequence). The V gene lost 3 bases and the J gene lost 1 base, with 13 bases spanning the gap. This CDR3 reads CASSQRYSGSYNEQFF. In DNA form, the CDR3 reads TGTGCCAGCAGCCAGCGGTACAGCGGTTCCTACAATGAGCAGTTCTTC.

The rearrangement links TRBV19 to TRBJ1-1, with TRBD1 as a possible D gene (5 bases). The CDR3 contains 14 residues. The ends were cut back, 5 bases at V and 0 bases at J, with 10 bases in the middle. Germline CDR1 reads LNHDA; CDR2 reads SQIVND (reference sequence). The CDR3 coding sequence is TGTGCCAGTAGTGCCCGACAGTTGAACACTGAAGCTTTCTTT. It is translated as CASSARQLNTEAFF.

This chain joins TRBV4-2 and TRBJ2-3; 8 nucleotides match TRBD1. CDR1 is LGHNA and CDR2 is YNFKEQ in the germline V gene. J lost 8 bases, V lost 1 base, and 8 bases had no gene match. This CDR3 spans 15 amino acids. This CDR3 is CASSQAGQGVVTQYF. In DNA form, the CDR3 reads TGTGCCAGCAGCCAAGCCGGACAGGGAGTGGTTACGCAGTATTTT.

The V gene is TRBV30, the J gene TRBJ1-6; no firm D call. Trimming left V 2 bases short and J 8 bases short, with 10 bases between. CDR1 and CDR2 from the germline V gene are GTSNPN and SVGIG (reference sequence). This CDR3 is 13 amino acids long. CDR3 protein: CAWSPGFDSPLHF. CDR3 bases: TGTGCCTGGAGTCCCGGTTTCGATTCACCCCTCCACTTT.

The chain combines TRBV2 with TRBJ1-5; D gene ambiguous. The CDR3 consists of 13 residues. The ends were cut back, 7 bases at V and 0 bases at J, with 7 bases in the middle. From germline, CDR1 is SNHLY and CDR2 FYNNEI. The CDR3 loop is CASNSDSNQPQHF. DNA of the CDR3: TGTGCCAGCAACTCCGATAGCAATCAGCCCCAGCATTTT.

The V gene is TRBV6-2 or TRBV6-3, the J gene TRBJ2-7, with 15 bases lining up with TRBD2. Unmatched junction bases numbered 16, after V lost 2 bases and J lost 8 bases. The CDR3 is made up of 19 amino acids. Per the germline V gene, CDR1 is MNHEY and CDR2 is SVGEGT. The CDR3 DNA follows: TGTGCCAGCAGTTACCACCCCTCGCTGGGACTAGCGGGGGGTGTGAAGCAGTACTTC. Protein sequence: CASSYHPSLGLAGGVKQYF.

The chain joins TRBV18 to TRBJ1-3; 9 positions match TRBD1. Germline values: CDR1 KGHSH, CDR2 LQKENI. CDR3 length equals 16 residues. The ends lost 3 bases at V and 0 bases at J; junction bases unmatched: 3. In DNA form, the CDR3 reads TGTGCCAGCTCACCCGGGACAGGGAACTCTGGAAACACCATATATTTT. It specifies CASSPGTGNSGNTIYF.

The rearrangement joins TRBV15 to TRBJ1-2; 8 nucleotides align to TRBD1. CDR3 length: 15 amino acids. The ends lost 9 bases at V and 3 bases at J; junction bases unmatched: 12. Germline CDR1 is LNHNV and CDR2 is YYDKDF (reference sequence). DNA for the CDR3: TGTGCCACTAGCCCGGGACAGGACTTGGACTATGGCTACACCTTC. Its protein is CATSPGQDLDYGYTF.

This chain joins TRBV9 and TRBJ2-7, with 9 bases aligning to TRBD1. The germline V gene encodes CDR1 SGDLS and CDR2 YYNGEE. V trimming: 0 bases; J trimming: 4 bases; junction bases outside the gene matches: 8. CDR3 length equals 16 residues. CDR3 loop: CASSVGGGTGYYEQYF. In nucleotides, the CDR3 is TGTGCCAGCAGCGTAGGGGGTGGGACAGGGTATTACGAGCAGTACTTC. Full variable domain (missing parts from reference TRBV9 and TRBJ2-7): DSGVTQTPKHLITATGQRVTLRCSPRSGDLSVYWYQQSLDQGLQFLIQYYNGEERAKGNILERFSAQQFPDLHSELNLSSLELGDSALYFCASSVGGGTGYYEQYFGPGTRLTVT.

The CDR3 spells CSVSDTGELFF. The DNA for the CDR3 is TGCAGCGTTTCTGACACCGGGGAGCTGTTTTTT. The gene calls are TRBV29-1 and TRBJ2-2; D unresolved. Looked up from germline, CDR1 is SQVTM and CDR2 is ANQGSEA. Trimming left V 5 bases short and J 3 bases short, with 4 bases between. The CDR3 runs 11 residues.

The genes are TRBV18 and TRBJ1-1; no clear D gene. CDR3 size: 14 residues. The V end lost 3 bases, the J end lost 0 bases, and 8 bases lay between the germline ends. From germline, CDR1 is KGHSH and CDR2 LQKENI. CDR3 DNA: TGTGCCAGCTCACCTGGTAGCATGAACACTGAAGCTTTCTTT. Translating it yields CASSPGSMNTEAFF.

A single count supports this clone. The chain links TRBV4-2 to TRBJ2-5, with D possibly being TRBD2 (7 bases). CDR1 is LGHNA, CDR2 YNFKEQ, per germline. CDR3 length: 16 residues. V was trimmed by 4 bases and J by 5 bases, leaving 20 bases between them. CDR3 nucleotides: TGTGCCAGCAGCCTGTGGAAGGGGGGGCCCGAGGAGACCCAGTACTTC. Amino acids: CASSLWKGGPEETQYF.

The chain uses TRBV18 and TRBJ2-3, with 10 bases aligning to TRBD1. V trimming: 2 bases; J trimming: 1 base; junction bases outside the gene matches: 0. The CDR3 consists of 15 residues. Germline CDR1 and CDR2: KGHSH and LQKENI. CDR3 in amino acids: CASSPGTGGTDTQYF. In DNA form, the CDR3 reads TGTGCCAGCTCACCAGGGACAGGGGGCACAGATACGCAGTATTTT.

The chain combines TRBV5-1 with TRBJ2-2; tentatively, D is TRBD2 (6 bases). The V gene's germline CDR1 is SGHRS and CDR2 YFSETQ. V lost 2 bases, J lost 2 bases, and 10 bases lay in between. There are 15 residues in the CDR3. CDR3 DNA sequence: TGCGCCAGCAGCTTTATAGCGGACAACACCGGGGAGCTGTTTTTT. It specifies CASSFIADNTGELFF.